Below are 32 T cell receptor beta chains sequenced from a single sample in a study of regulatory T cells in long-lasting Graves disease. Library construction for TCR beta used iRepertoire HTBI primers and Arm-PCR of CDR3 regions. TCRdb re-analysed the multiplex PCR reads in MiXCR, keeping a single row per CDR3 protein. The profile shows around 500,000 distinct CDR3 sequences, less than 25% of them singletons. Time point described: persistent/refractory GD, antithyroid drugs over 5 years with positive TRAb. The TCR library used RNA extracted from PBMCs. The input for sequencing was peripheral blood mononuclear cells (PBMCs), taken when the disease was refractory, from a patient treated with antithyroid drugs. These receptors were taken from a female donor with Graves disease.

The sample holds many counts of this clonotype. The chain carries TRBV27 and TRBJ2-5, with D hard to call. The germline CDR1 and CDR2 sequences are MNHEY and SMNVEV (reference sequence). Trimming removed 5 bases from V and 2 bases from J, with 12 bases in between. CDR3 length equals 14 residues. The CDR3 is CASSLRSLQETQYF. In nucleotides, the CDR3 is TGTGCCAGCAGTCTTCGATCTCTTCAAGAGACCCAGTACTTC.

The genes are TRBV11-2 and TRBJ2-7, with 7 positions matching TRBD2. Looked up from germline, CDR1 is SGHAT and CDR2 is FQNNGV. V trimming: 2 bases; J trimming: 5 bases; junction bases outside the gene matches: 3. There are 13 residues in the CDR3. CDR3 in amino acids: CASSLSGTHEQYF. CDR3 DNA sequence: TGTGCCAGCAGCTTAAGCGGGACCCACGAGCAGTACTTC.

The chain has TRBV28 and TRBJ1-1, with TRBD1 matching 7 bases. Germline CDR1 reads MDHEN; CDR2 reads SYDVKM. The length of the CDR3 is 14 residues. The trim removed 0 bases at V and 5 bases at J, leaving 3 bases unmatched. The CDR3 here is CASSLWGQLTEAFF. As DNA, the CDR3 is TGTGCCAGCAGTTTATGGGGACAGCTTACTGAAGCTTTCTTT.

A word on this clonotype: It may be a read error: a sequence one base away is much more abundant. The CDR3 DNA follows: TGTGCCAGCAGCTCAGTGAACGGGCCCCTCTACAAGCAGTACGTC. Encoded protein: CASSSVNGPLYKQYV. V usage is TRBV28 and J usage is TRBJ2-7; D remains ambiguous. The CDR3 totals 15 residues. CDR1 is MDHEN, CDR2 SYDVKM, per germline.

This clonotype came up many times. The rearrangement joins TRBV28 to TRBJ2-7; TRBD2 matches 8 bases. Germline V CDR1 and CDR2: MDHEN, SYDVKM. Trimming at V came to 8 bases and at J to 2 bases, leaving 8 bases not matched to a gene. This CDR3 region has 14 residues. CDR3 in amino acids: CASWASGSPYEQYF. CDR3 sequence (DNA): TGTGCCAGCTGGGCGAGCGGGAGCCCCTACGAGCAGTACTTC. Full variable domain (outside the CDR3, taken from reference TRBV28 and TRBJ2-7): DVKVTQSSRYLVKRTGEKVFLECVQDMDHENMFWYRQDPGLGLRLIYFSYDVKMKEKGDIPEGYSVSREKKERFSLILESASTNQTSMYLCASWASGSPYEQYFGPGTRLTVT.

This clonotype has more than one count but fewer than ten. The chain employs TRBV7-9 and TRBJ1-1; D is unresolved. The germline CDR1 and CDR2 sequences are SEHNR and FQNEAQ (reference sequence). The CDR3 is 15 residues long. The ends were cut back, 1 base at V and 0 bases at J, with 9 bases in the middle. The CDR3 protein is CASSLGSRLNTEAFF. The DNA of the CDR3 is TGTGCCAGCAGCTTAGGTTCCCGGCTGAACACTGAAGCTTTCTTT.

The rearrangement uses TRBV7-3 and TRBJ1-1; D is undetermined. The CDR3 loop spans 13 amino acids. The V and J ends lost 2 bases and 5 bases respectively, with 9 bases between them. CDR1 is SGHTA and CDR2 is FQGTGA in the germline V gene. The CDR3 nucleotides are TGTGCCAGCAGCTTAGTTCGGGAAACTGAAGCTTTCTTT. It translates to CASSLVRETEAFF.

This clonotype was counted ten times or more. V and J are TRBV19 and TRBJ2-5, with TRBD1 as a possible D gene (5 bases). Germline loops: CDR1 LNHDA, CDR2 SQIVND (reference sequence). V lost 4 bases to trimming and J lost 5 bases, with 17 bases between them. This CDR3 contains 15 residues. The CDR3 spells CASSTVRAPGETQYF. The CDR3 nucleotides read TGTGCCAGTAGTACCGTCCGGGCCCCAGGGGAGACCCAGTACTTC.

The rearrangement uses TRBV5-8 and TRBJ2-2, with TRBD2 as a possible D gene (5 bases). V was clipped by 6 bases and J by 6 bases, with 12 bases between them. This CDR3 comprises 13 residues. Germline assignment: CDR1 SGHTS and CDR2 YDEGEE. The CDR3 loop is CASTQRESGELFF. The CDR3 region has the DNA TGTGCCAGCACTCAGAGGGAATCCGGGGAGCTGTTTTTT.

This clonotype showed up just a few times. The chain joins TRBV7-9 to TRBJ1-1, with D unclear. Per the germline V gene, CDR1 is SEHNR and CDR2 is FQNEAQ (reference sequence). The CDR3 is 15 amino acids. V gave up 4 bases and J gave up 0 bases, with 12 bases separating them. The CDR3 nucleotides read TGTGCCAGCAGCTCGTCGCAGACTATGAACACTGAAGCTTTCTTT. It is translated as CASSSSQTMNTEAFF.

This clonotype has ten or more counts. The chain's CDR3 is CASSPASVSGDTDTQYF. The CDR3 DNA is TGTGCCAGCAGTCCAGCTTCAGTTAGCGGAGATACAGATACGCAGTATTTT. This rearrangement joins TRBV27 to TRBJ2-3; D is possibly TRBD2 (6 bases). Germline V gene lookup returns CDR1 MNHEY and CDR2 SMNVEV (reference sequence). The CDR3 runs to 17 residues. The ends were cut back, 5 bases at V and 3 bases at J, with 21 bases in the middle.

The chain joins TRBV6-1 to TRBJ2-6, with 7 bases fitting TRBD1. CDR3 length equals 16 residues. Trimming at V came to 7 bases and at J to 0 bases, leaving 6 bases not matched to a gene. From germline, CDR1 is MNHNS and CDR2 SASEGT. This CDR3 is CASTGAGGSGANVLTF. The CDR3 DNA sequence: TGTGCCAGCACCGGGGCAGGGGGCTCTGGGGCCAACGTCCTGACTTTC.

This chain connects TRBV6-1 to TRBJ2-3; the match to TRBD1 covers 7 bases. The CDR3 totals 13 residues. Germline assignment: CDR1 MNHNS and CDR2 SASEGT. The trim removed 6 bases at V and 4 bases at J, leaving 4 bases unmatched. The CDR3, as DNA: TGTGCCAGCAGGCGGACAGGCTCAGATACGCAGTATTTT. Amino acids: CASRRTGSDTQYF.

As regards this clonotype: A read error is possible here, since a much larger clone lies one base away. This rearrangement joins TRBV2 to TRBJ2-7; the D call may be TRBD1 or TRBD2 (5 bases each). The V and J ends lost 1 base and 12 bases respectively, with 13 bases between them. Looked up from germline, CDR1 is SNHLY and CDR2 is FYNNEI. This CDR3 is built from 12 residues. The CDR3 loop is CASSEGQRGTYF. The CDR3 nucleotides are TGTGCCAGCAGTGAAGGACAGCGAGGGACGTACTTC.

This chain connects TRBV5-1 to TRBJ2-1, with D perhaps matching TRBD2 (7 bases). Per germline, CDR1 SGHRS and CDR2 YFSETQ. The CDR3 runs 16 residues. V lost 6 bases and J 2 bases, leaving 18 bases between the germline ends. In DNA, the CDR3 is TGCGCCAGCACCTGGGGGGCTAGCGGAACCTACAATGAGCAGTTCTTC. Translation gives CASTWGASGTYNEQFF. The variable domain in full, with the rest retrieved from reference TRBV5-1 and TRBJ2-1, is KAGVTQTPRYLIKTRGQQVTLSCSPISGHRSVSWYQQTPGQGLQFLFEYFSETQRNKGNFPGRFSGRQFSNSRSEMNVSTLELGDSALYLCASTWGASGTYNEQFFGPGTRLTVL.

The table lists this clonotype with many counts. V gene TRBV11-1 combines with J gene TRBJ1-1; D may be TRBD1 (5 bases). The germline gives CDR1 SGHAT, CDR2 FQDESV (reference sequence). The ends were cut back, 3 bases at V and 3 bases at J, with 8 bases in the middle. The CDR3 is 13 residues long. This chain's CDR3 is CASSLIGDTEAFF. CDR3 bases: TGTGCCAGCAGCTTGATAGGGGACACTGAAGCTTTCTTT.

This chain connects TRBV6-2 or TRBV6-3 to TRBJ1-1; D is ambiguous. Trimming left V 3 bases short and J 6 bases short, with 11 bases between. The CDR3 extends over 13 amino acids. The germline gives CDR1 MNHEY, CDR2 SVGEGT. The CDR3 loop is CASSYTEGAEAFF. The DNA of the CDR3 is TGTGCCAGCAGTTATACAGAGGGTGCTGAAGCTTTCTTT.

This clonotype was detected only a few times. The chain uses TRBV6-1 and TRBJ1-1; D is unclear. V dropped 6 bases and J dropped 4 bases, with 15 bases sitting between them. Per germline, CDR1 MNHNS and CDR2 SASEGT. The CDR3 contains 14 residues. The CDR3 here is CASSLKGRGTEAFF. For the CDR3, the DNA is TGTGCCAGCAGCCTAAAAGGGCGGGGCACTGAAGCTTTCTTT.

This clonotype has only a few counts. The chain joins TRBV3-1 to TRBJ2-7; TRBD2 might be the D (5 bases). In germline, CDR1 is LGHDT, CDR2 YNNKEL (reference sequence). This CDR3 has 13 residues. The ends were cut back, 1 base at V and 4 bases at J, with 8 bases in the middle. CDR3 nucleotides: TGTGCCAGCAGCCAAGGACTAAATTACGAGCAGTACTTC. Translating gives CASSQGLNYEQYF.

This clonotype was recorded many times. The gene calls are TRBV7-2 and TRBJ2-5, with TRBD2 as a possible D gene (7 bases). From germline, CDR1 is SGHTA and CDR2 FQGNSA. Trimming took 4 bases from V and 0 from J, leaving 15 bases between them. The CDR3 has 16 residues. The CDR3 spells CASSWPPGGNQETQYF. The CDR3 DNA reads TGTGCCAGCAGCTGGCCTCCGGGGGGCAACCAAGAGACCCAGTACTTC.

This chain links TRBV4-1 with TRBJ1-2, with D possibly TRBD1 on 6 matching bases. CDR3 length equals 12 residues. V was pared by 3 bases and J by 8 bases, with 10 bases between. Looked up from germline, CDR1 is MGHRA and CDR2 is YSYEKL. Here the CDR3 DNA reads TGCGCCAGCAGCCATGAACAGGGCGGCTACACCTTC. Translated, it gives CASSHEQGGYTF.

This clonotype came up many times. V gene TRBV5-1 combines with J gene TRBJ2-7; D is uncertain. Germline assignment: CDR1 SGHRS and CDR2 YFSETQ. The CDR3 is 15 amino acids. Trimming pared 6 bases from V and 6 bases from J, leaving 22 bases between. CDR3: CASTARDTVGLEQYF. DNA for the CDR3: TGCGCCAGCACCGCCCGAGACACCGTCGGTCTCGAGCAGTACTTC.

This chain joins TRBV15 and TRBJ2-7, with D perhaps matching TRBD2 (6 bases). Germline V gives CDR1 LNHNV, CDR2 YYDKDF (reference sequence). The CDR3 spans 13 residues. V was trimmed by 3 bases and J by 4 bases, leaving 10 bases between them. The CDR3 loop reads CATSRRGGYEQYF. The CDR3 DNA sequence: TGTGCCACCAGCAGGCGGGGTGGTTACGAGCAGTACTTC.

This clonotype was found many times. The J gene is TRBJ1-1, the V gene TRBV2; weak D call: TRBD1 (5 bases). V was pared by 8 bases and J by 7 bases, with 8 bases between. Germline CDR1 reads SNHLY; CDR2 reads FYNNEI. This CDR3 has 10 residues. The CDR3 coding sequence is TGTGCCAGCCTAGGGGTTGAAGCTTTCTTT. Amino acids: CASLGVEAFF.

V usage is TRBV11-1 and J usage is TRBJ2-3; D is perhaps TRBD1 or TRBD2 (5 bases each). Germline CDR1 is SGHAT and CDR2 is FQDESV (reference sequence). The V and J ends lost 4 bases and 2 bases respectively, with 16 bases between them. This CDR3 comprises 16 residues. CDR3 in DNA: TGTGCCAGCAGCTCGGAACCGGGACGAAACACAGATACGCAGTATTTT. Encoded protein: CASSSEPGRNTDTQYF.

Turning to this clonotype: A read error is possible here, since a much larger clone lies one base away. The V call is TRBV6-9, the J call TRBJ2-7; 10 nucleotides line up with TRBD2. This CDR3 contains 18 residues. Trimming at V came to 4 bases and at J to 7 bases, leaving 19 bases not matched to a gene. CDR1 MNHGY and CDR2 SVAAGI come from the germline V gene. CDR3 sequence: CASSFASGLAVPSWEQYF. The DNA for the CDR3 is TGTGCCAGCAGTTTCGCTTCAGGACTAGCGGTTCCATCGTGGGAGCAGTACTTC.

Turning to this clonotype: A much larger clone differs from this one at a single base, so this may be a read error. Without the conserved terminal phenylalanine or tryptophan, this CDR3 likely stems from a read error. The gene calls are TRBV30 and TRBJ2-4, with D possibly matching TRBD1 (6 bases). Germline V gene data show CDR1 as GTSNPN and CDR2 as SVGIG (reference sequence). V was trimmed by 2 bases and J by 1 base, leaving 15 bases between them. This CDR3 region has 16 residues. The CDR3 DNA follows: TGTGCCTGGAGTCCGATAGGGGACATCGCCAAAAACATTCAGTACGTC. Residues: CAWSPIGDIAKNIQYV.

This clonotype has only a few counts. The V and J genes are TRBV2 and TRBJ2-3; a weak D match, TRBD1 (6 bases). Trimming left V 1 base short and J 1 base short, with 6 bases between. Looked up from germline, CDR1 is SNHLY and CDR2 is FYNNEI. This CDR3 comprises 14 residues. CDR3 sequence: CASSEGQGTDTQYF. The CDR3 nucleotides read TGTGCCAGCAGTGAAGGACAGGGCACAGATACGCAGTATTTT.

This clonotype was recorded at least ten times. The chain combines TRBV6-1 with TRBJ1-2; 12 positions agree with TRBD1. The CDR3 runs 15 residues. J was trimmed by 8 bases and V by 7 bases; bases with no gene match: 11. Germline CDR1 MNHNS, CDR2 SASEGT. The CDR3 bases are TGTGCCAGCACCCGACGCGGGACAGGGGGCGGCGGCTACACCTTC. Its translation: CASTRRGTGGGGYTF.

DNA of the CDR3: TGTGCCAGCAGTGAAGCGCGTTTACAGCTCAATCAGCCCCAGCATTTT. Protein product: CASSEARLQLNQPQHF. V is TRBV6-1 and J is TRBJ1-5, with D uncertain. The CDR3 is 16 residues long. V was shortened by 0 bases and J by 3 bases, with 12 bases between the two germline ends. CDR1 and CDR2 from the germline V gene are MNHNS and SASEGT.

J is TRBJ2-6 and V is TRBV6-1; the D is unclear. This CDR3 contains 15 residues. V was trimmed by 9 bases and J by 2 bases, leaving 14 bases between them. Looked up from germline, CDR1 is MNHNS and CDR2 is SASEGT. The CDR3 coding sequence is TGTGCCAGTCGGCCTTTTGGGGCTGGGGCCAACGTCCTGACTTTC. Residues: CASRPFGAGANVLTF.

This clonotype has more than one count but fewer than ten. This chain joins TRBV29-1 and TRBJ2-4; D may be TRBD2 (6 bases). This CDR3 region has 18 residues. V was pared by 4 bases and J by 1 base, with 23 bases between. The germline CDR1 and CDR2 sequences are SQVTM and ANQGSEA. The chain's CDR3 is CSVVKSQGREWAKNIQYF. The CDR3 coding sequence is TGCAGCGTTGTTAAATCCCAGGGCCGGGAGTGGGCCAAAAACATTCAGTACTTC.